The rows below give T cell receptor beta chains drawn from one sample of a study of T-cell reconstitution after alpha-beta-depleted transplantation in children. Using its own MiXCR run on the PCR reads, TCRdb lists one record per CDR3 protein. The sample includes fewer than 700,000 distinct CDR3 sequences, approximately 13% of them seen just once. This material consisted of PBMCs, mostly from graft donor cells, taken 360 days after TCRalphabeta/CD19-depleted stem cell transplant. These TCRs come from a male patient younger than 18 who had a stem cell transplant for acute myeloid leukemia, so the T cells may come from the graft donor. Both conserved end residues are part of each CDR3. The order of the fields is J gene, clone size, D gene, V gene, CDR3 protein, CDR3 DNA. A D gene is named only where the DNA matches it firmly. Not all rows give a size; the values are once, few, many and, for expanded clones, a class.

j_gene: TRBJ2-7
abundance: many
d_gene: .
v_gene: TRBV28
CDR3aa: CASSLTISHLEQYF
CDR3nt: TGTGCCAGCAGCCTCACGATCTCCCACCTCGAGCAGTACTTC

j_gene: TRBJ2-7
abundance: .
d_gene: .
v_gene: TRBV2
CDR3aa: CASTLARNYEQYF
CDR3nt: TGTGCCAGCACCCTAGCGCGTAACTACGAGCAGTACTTC

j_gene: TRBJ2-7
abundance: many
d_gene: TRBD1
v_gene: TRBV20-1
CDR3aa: CSAAWTGGFMYEQYF
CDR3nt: TGCAGTGCCGCCTGGACAGGGGGCTTCATGTACGAGCAGTACTTC

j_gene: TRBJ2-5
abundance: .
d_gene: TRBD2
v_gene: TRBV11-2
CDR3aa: CASTSSGRRGETQYF
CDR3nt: TGTGCCAGCACCTCTAGCGGGAGAAGGGGTGAGACCCAGTACTTC

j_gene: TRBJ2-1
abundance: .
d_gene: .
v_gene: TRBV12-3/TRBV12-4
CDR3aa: CVSSSSSDEQFF
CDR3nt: TGTGTCAGCAGTTCGTCTAGCGATGAGCAGTTCTTC

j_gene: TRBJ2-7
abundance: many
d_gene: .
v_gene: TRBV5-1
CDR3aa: CASSRNRQHYEQYF
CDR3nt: TGCGCCAGCAGTAGGAACAGGCAGCACTACGAGCAGTACTTC

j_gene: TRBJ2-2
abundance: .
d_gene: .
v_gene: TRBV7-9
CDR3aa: CASSLGTTPNTGELFF
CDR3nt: TGTGCCAGCAGCTTAGGAACAACCCCGAACACCGGGGAGCTGTTTTTT

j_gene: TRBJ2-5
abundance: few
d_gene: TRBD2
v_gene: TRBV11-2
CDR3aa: CASSLIGLAGIVTQYF
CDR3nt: TGTGCCAGCAGCTTAATCGGACTAGCGGGAATCGTGACCCAGTACTTC

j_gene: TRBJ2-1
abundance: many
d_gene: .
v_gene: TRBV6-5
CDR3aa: CASSYSVLEVGNEQFF
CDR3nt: TGTGCCAGCAGTTACTCAGTCCTAGAGGTTGGGAATGAGCAGTTCTTC

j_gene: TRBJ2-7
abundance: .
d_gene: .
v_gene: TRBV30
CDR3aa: CAWNRGGLYEQYF
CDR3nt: TGTGCCTGGAATCGGGGCGGCCTCTACGAGCAGTACTTC

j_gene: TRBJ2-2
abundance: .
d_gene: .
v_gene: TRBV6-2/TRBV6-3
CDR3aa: CASSYLANGELFF
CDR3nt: TGTGCCAGCAGTTACCTCGCCAATGGGGAGCTGTTTTTT

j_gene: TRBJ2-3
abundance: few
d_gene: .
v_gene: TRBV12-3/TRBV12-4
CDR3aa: CASSQLGGGRGRTDTQYF
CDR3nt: TGTGCCAGCAGTCAGCTAGGGGGAGGGCGGGGTCGCACAGATACGCAGTATTTT

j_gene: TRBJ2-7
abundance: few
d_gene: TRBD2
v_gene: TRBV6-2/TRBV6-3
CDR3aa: CASSFSGTSIAYEQYF
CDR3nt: TGTGCCAGCAGTTTTTCCGGGACTAGCATTGCCTACGAGCAGTACTTC

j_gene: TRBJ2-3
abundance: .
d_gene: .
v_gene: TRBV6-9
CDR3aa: CSSSFRGDTQYF
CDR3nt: TGTTCCAGCAGTTTTCGAGGAGATACGCAGTATTTT

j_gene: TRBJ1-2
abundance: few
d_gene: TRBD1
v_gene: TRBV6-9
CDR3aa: CAISPGQGTYGYTF
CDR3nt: TGTGCCATTTCCCCGGGACAGGGGACCTATGGCTACACCTTC

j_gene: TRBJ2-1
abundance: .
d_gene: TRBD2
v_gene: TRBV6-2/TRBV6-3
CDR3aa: CASSPSGISYNEQFF
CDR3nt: TGTGCCAGCAGTCCGAGCGGGATCTCCTACAATGAGCAGTTCTTC

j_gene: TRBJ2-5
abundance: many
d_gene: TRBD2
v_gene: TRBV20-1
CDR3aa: CSAEGASGTRETQYF
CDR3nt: TGCAGTGCCGAGGGGGCTAGCGGGACTAGGGAGACCCAGTACTTC

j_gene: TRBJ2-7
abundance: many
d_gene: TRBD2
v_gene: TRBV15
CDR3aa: CATSSSGSLSYEQYF
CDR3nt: TGTGCCACCAGCAGTAGCGGGAGTTTATCCTACGAGCAGTACTTC

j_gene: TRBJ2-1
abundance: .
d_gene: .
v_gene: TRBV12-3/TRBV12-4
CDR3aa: CASSLARALGSNEQFF
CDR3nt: TGTGCCAGCAGTTTGGCTCGGGCCCTCGGGAGCAATGAGCAGTTCTTC

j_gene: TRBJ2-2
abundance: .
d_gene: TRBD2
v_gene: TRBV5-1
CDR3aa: CASSLTASGSGTGELFF
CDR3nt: TGCGCCAGCAGCTTGACGGCTAGCGGGAGCGGCACCGGGGAGCTGTTTTTT

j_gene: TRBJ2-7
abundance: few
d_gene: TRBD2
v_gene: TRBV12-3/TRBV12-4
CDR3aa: CASKRGAGYTYEQYF
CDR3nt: TGTGCCAGCAAGCGGGGGGCGGGCTATACCTACGAGCAGTACTTC

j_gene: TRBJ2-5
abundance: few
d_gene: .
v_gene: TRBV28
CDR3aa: CASSSDWVWETQYF
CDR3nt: TGTGCCAGCAGTTCGGACTGGGTGTGGGAGACCCAGTACTTC

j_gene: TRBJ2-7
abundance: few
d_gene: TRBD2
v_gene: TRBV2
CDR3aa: CASRSQPRASGRAYEQYF
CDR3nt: TGTGCCAGCAGAAGTCAGCCTAGGGCTAGCGGGAGGGCCTACGAGCAGTACTTC

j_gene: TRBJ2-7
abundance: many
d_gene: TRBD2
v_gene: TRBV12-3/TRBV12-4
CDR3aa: CASRRSGGTSYEQYF
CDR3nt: TGTGCCAGCAGGCGTAGCGGGGGGACTTCCTACGAGCAGTACTTC

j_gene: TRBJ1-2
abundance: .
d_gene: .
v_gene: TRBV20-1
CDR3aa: CSARDFREVYGYTF
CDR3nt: TGCAGTGCTAGGGACTTCAGGGAGGTATATGGCTACACCTTC

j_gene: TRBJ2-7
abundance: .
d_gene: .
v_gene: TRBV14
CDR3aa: CASSQGGLGAGHSHTYEQYF
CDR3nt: TGTGCCAGCAGCCAAGGCGGACTCGGGGCGGGACACTCACATACCTACGAGCAGTACTTC

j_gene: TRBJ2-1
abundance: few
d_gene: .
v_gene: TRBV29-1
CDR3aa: CSVERDLYNEQFF
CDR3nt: TGCAGCGTTGAACGGGACTTATACAATGAGCAGTTCTTC

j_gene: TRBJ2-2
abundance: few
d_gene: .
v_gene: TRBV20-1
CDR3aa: CSARVGIQNTGELFF
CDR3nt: TGCAGTGCCCGAGTAGGGATCCAGAACACCGGGGAGCTGTTTTTT

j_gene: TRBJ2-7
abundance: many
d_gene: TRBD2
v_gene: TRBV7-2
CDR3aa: CASSSKTSGTSYEQYF
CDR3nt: TGTGCCAGCAGCTCGAAGACTAGCGGGACCTCCTACGAGCAGTACTTC

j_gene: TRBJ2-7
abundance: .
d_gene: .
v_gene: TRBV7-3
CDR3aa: CASSHSVSRAYEQYF
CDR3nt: TGTGCCAGCAGCCACTCGGTGTCCCGCGCCTACGAGCAGTACTTC

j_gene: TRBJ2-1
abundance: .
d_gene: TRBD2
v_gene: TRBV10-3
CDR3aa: CAISESGLAGGIAYNEQFF
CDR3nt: TGTGCCATCAGTGAGTCGGGACTAGCGGGAGGCATCGCCTACAATGAGCAGTTCTTC

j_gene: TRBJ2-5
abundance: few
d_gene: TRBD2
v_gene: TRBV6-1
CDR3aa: CASGSGGPKETQYF
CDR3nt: TGTGCCAGCGGGTCGGGAGGGCCGAAAGAGACCCAGTACTTC

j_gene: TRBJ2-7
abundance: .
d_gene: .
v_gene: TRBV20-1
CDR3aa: CSAKVGLGSYEQYF
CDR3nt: TGCAGTGCTAAGGTCGGGTTAGGCTCCTACGAGCAGTACTTC

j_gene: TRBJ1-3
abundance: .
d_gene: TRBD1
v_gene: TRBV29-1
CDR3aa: CSVSDRGAGNTIYF
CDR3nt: TGCAGCGTGTCCGACAGGGGAGCTGGAAACACCATATATTTT

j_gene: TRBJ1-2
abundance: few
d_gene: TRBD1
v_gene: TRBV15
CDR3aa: CATSSYSMTGSYTF
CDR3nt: TGTGCCACCAGCAGTTACTCGATGACAGGGTCCTACACCTTC

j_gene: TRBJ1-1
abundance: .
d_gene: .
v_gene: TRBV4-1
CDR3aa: CASSQVGLAAFF
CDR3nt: TGCGCCAGCAGCCAAGTGGGCCTTGCGGCTTTCTTT

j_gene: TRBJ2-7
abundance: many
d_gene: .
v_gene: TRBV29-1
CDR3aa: CSVEGELDYEQYF
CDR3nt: TGCAGCGTTGAGGGAGAGCTAGACTACGAGCAGTACTTC

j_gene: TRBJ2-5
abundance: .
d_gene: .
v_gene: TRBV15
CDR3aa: CATSRDWARLDF
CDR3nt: TGTGCCACCAGCAGAGATTGGGCCCGACTGGACTTC

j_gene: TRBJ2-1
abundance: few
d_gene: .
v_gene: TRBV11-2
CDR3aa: CASQSGQWVNEQFF
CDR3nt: TGTGCCAGCCAGAGCGGTCAGTGGGTCAATGAGCAGTTCTTC

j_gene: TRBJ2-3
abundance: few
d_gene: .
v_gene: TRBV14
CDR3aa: CASSLLAVAADTQYF
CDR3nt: TGTGCCAGCAGCTTATTAGCGGTCGCCGCAGATACGCAGTATTTT

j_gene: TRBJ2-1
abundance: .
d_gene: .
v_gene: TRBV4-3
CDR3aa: CASSLRTGTFLEQFF
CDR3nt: TGCGCCAGCAGCCTCAGAACGGGGACGTTTTTGGAGCAGTTCTTC

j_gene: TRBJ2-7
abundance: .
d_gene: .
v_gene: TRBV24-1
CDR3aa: CATSDLVRGEQYF
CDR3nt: TGTGCCACCAGTGATTTGGTGCGGGGAGAGCAGTACTTC

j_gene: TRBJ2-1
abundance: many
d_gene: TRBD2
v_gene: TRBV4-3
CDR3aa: CASSQQIGTSGQRNEQFF
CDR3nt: TGCGCCAGCAGCCAACAGATTGGGACTAGCGGGCAACGAAATGAGCAGTTCTTC

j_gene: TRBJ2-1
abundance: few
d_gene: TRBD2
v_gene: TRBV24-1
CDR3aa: CATSDPSGRRTNEQFF
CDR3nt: TGTGCCACCAGTGACCCCAGCGGGAGAAGGACGAATGAGCAGTTCTTC

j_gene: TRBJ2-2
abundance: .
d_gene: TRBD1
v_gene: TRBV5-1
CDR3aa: CASSLAILQGAMAGELFF
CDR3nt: TGCGCCAGCAGCTTGGCCATTTTGCAGGGGGCGATGGCCGGGGAGCTGTTTTTT